The source of this T cell receptor beta chain is a study of shared clonotypes between healthy human individuals. Background on the study: Donor ages ranged 18 to 49 years: a couple of women, a few men. CD4 naive cells filled three plates per donor, CD4 memory three, CD8 naive two and CD8 memory one.

The CDR3 length is 14 residues. The V and J ends lost 6 bases and 4 bases respectively, with 15 bases between them. Germline values: CDR1 MDHEN, CDR2 SYDVKM. The donors were adults (healthy and HIV-negative) with no recent acute infections or vaccinations. Here immunoSEQ multiplex PCR was the method, and the copy in TCRdb shows in-frame clones only, minus some. The table lists roughly 1,500,000 clones, around 98.5% of them singletons, with around 0.33% in the top ten. Specimen: naive CD4+ T cells sorted from blood. Subset meaning: CD45RA+ positively selected. The TCR comes from a man under 40 in good health. The V gene is TRBV28, the J gene TRBJ2-5, with D possibly matching TRBD2 (6 bases). Written as DNA, the CDR3 is TGTGCCAGCAGGCCCGGAGGGCAAGGAGAGACCCAGTACTTC. Translated: CASRPGGQGETQYF.